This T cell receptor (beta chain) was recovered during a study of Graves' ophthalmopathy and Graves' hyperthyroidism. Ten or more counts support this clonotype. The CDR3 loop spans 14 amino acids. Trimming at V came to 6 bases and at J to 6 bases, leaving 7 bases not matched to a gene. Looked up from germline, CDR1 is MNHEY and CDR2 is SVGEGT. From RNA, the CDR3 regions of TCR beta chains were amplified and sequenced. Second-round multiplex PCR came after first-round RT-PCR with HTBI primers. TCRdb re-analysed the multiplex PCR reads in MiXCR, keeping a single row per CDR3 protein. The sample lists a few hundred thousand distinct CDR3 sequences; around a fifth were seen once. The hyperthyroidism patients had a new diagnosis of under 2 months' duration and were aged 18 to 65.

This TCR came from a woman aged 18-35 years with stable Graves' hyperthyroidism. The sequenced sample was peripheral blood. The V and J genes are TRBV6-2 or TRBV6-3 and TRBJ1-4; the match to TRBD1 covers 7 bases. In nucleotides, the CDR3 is TGTGCCAGCAGATACAGGGGCGTGGATGAAAAACTGTTTTTT. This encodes CASRYRGVDEKLFF.